Shown below are 18 T cell receptor beta chains from a single sample sequenced in a study of T cell repertoires in cytomegalovirus infection (dated 2019 in TCRdb). The sequencer was an Illumina HiSeq 1500. In TCRdb, the public reads were trimmed at Q25 with fastp and aligned with MiXCR, with productive beta chains retained. Merged by CDR3 protein, the rows form single entries marked with the most common genes and DNA. This sample comprises 160,000 or so distinct CDR3 sequences, under 20% of them detected only once. Roughly 20% of the sample rests with the top ten. Sequencing was performed on CD8+ T cells from PBMCs. These receptors originate from a human donor in good health (CMV status not recorded). Some clones in this sample may be carry-over from other donors' samples.

This chain uses TRBV6-1 with TRBJ1-3; tentative D call: TRBD1 (5 bases). CDR1 and CDR2 from the germline V gene are MNHNS and SASEGT. The CDR3 extends over 15 amino acids. The V gene lost 5 bases and the J gene lost 0 bases, with 11 bases spanning the gap. The CDR3 loop reads CASSPVDSSGNTIYF. The CDR3 DNA reads as TGTGCCAGCAGTCCCGTCGACAGCTCTGGAAACACCATATATTTT.

This clonotype was detected a few times. This rearrangement joins TRBV6-2 or TRBV6-3 to TRBJ2-1, with D hard to call. The CDR3 runs to 16 residues. V lost 2 bases and J 3 bases, leaving 14 bases between the germline ends. The germline CDR1 and CDR2 sequences are MNHEY and SVGEGT. The CDR3 sequence: CASSYGTLVRYNEQFF. DNA of the CDR3: TGTGCCAGCAGTTACGGTACCTTGGTCCGCTACAATGAGCAGTTCTTC.

V gene TRBV5-1 combines with J gene TRBJ1-1; TRBD1 is a possible D gene (6 bases). In germline, CDR1 is SGHRS, CDR2 YFSETQ. The CDR3 length is 14 residues. Trimming shortened V by 4 bases and J by 11 bases, and 21 bases separated the two germline ends. The DNA of the CDR3 is TGCGCCAGCAGCGCCCTATACCGGACAGAAGGGGCTTTCTTT. Protein product: CASSALYRTEGAFF.

This clonotype occurred a few times. The genes are TRBV29-1 and TRBJ2-1, with D possibly being TRBD1 or TRBD2 (5 bases each). Trimming removed 4 bases from V and 3 bases from J, with 7 bases in between. Per germline, CDR1 SQVTM and CDR2 ANQGSEA. The CDR3 length is 12 residues. The DNA for the CDR3 is TGCAGCGTTGTGGGGGACTACAATGAGCAGTTCTTC. Residues: CSVVGDYNEQFF.

This clonotype was seen a handful of times. The gene calls are TRBV20-1 and TRBJ2-7; 14 nucleotides line up with TRBD2. This CDR3 spans 14 amino acids. The V gene's germline CDR1 is DFQATT and CDR2 SNEGSKA (reference sequence). Germline trimming cut 5 bases from V and 8 bases from J; bases unmatched to any gene: 8. The CDR3 DNA reads as TGCAGTGCTCACCGGACTAGCGGGGGGCAGAAGCAGTACTTC. Encoded protein: CSAHRTSGGQKQYF.

The rearrangement links TRBV6-2 or TRBV6-3 to TRBJ2-5; 10 bases are a match to TRBD2. Germline trimming cut 1 base from V and 4 bases from J; bases unmatched to any gene: 0. Germline CDR1 and CDR2: MNHEY and SVGEGT. The CDR3 has 14 residues. The CDR3: CASSYWTSGETQYF. Here the CDR3 DNA reads TGTGCCAGCAGTTACTGGACTAGCGGAGAGACCCAGTACTTC.

This clonotype was seen repeatedly, ten times or more. The chain recombines TRBV7-2 with TRBJ1-1, with unresolved D. This CDR3 is 14 amino acids long. Germline CDR1 and CDR2: SGHTA and FQGNSA. V lost 3 bases and J lost 5, with 13 bases in between. This CDR3 reads CASSFNNLGTEAFF. As DNA, the CDR3 is TGTGCCAGCAGCTTTAACAACTTAGGGACTGAAGCTTTCTTT.

V usage is TRBV14 and J usage is TRBJ1-1; no definite D call. The CDR3 is made up of 16 amino acids. Trimming removed 7 bases at V and 3 bases at J, with 21 bases between. Germline CDR1 reads SGHDN; CDR2 reads FVKESK. The chain's CDR3 is CASTPRANTGDTEAFF. The DNA for the CDR3 is TGTGCCAGCACCCCGAGGGCCAATACCGGAGACACTGAAGCTTTCTTT. Complete variable domain (other parts from reference TRBV14 and TRBJ1-1): EAGVTQFPSHSVIEKGQTVTLRCDPISGHDNLYWYRRVMGKEIKFLLHFVKESKQDESGMPNNRFLAERTGGTYSTLKVQPAELEDSGVYFCASTPRANTGDTEAFFGQGTRLTVV.

This sequence joins TRBV12-3 or TRBV12-4 and TRBJ2-1; TRBD1 is a possible D gene (6 bases). The V and J ends lost 5 bases and 9 bases respectively, with 14 bases between them. The CDR3 is 13 amino acids. CDR3 DNA sequence: TGTGCCAGCAGTCCGTTACAGGGTTTTGAGCAGTTCTTC. Translation gives CASSPLQGFEQFF.

Concerning this clonotype: One end of the junction fails to match germline, which may point to a read error. The chain uses TRBV6-1 and TRBJ1-6; D may be TRBD1 (5 bases). The V gene's germline CDR1 is MNHNS and CDR2 SASEGT. This CDR3 has 14 residues. DNA for the CDR3: TGTGCCAGTAGTGAAGGACAAGGCAATTCACCCCTCCACTTT. Its protein product is CASSEGQGNSPLHF.

In its sample, this clonotype was seen many times. This sequence joins TRBV7-9 and TRBJ1-5; no definite D call. Germline CDR1 SEHNR, CDR2 FQNEAQ (reference sequence). The CDR3 loop spans 12 amino acids. With 2 bases removed from V and 7 bases from J, the gap between germline ends came to 6 bases. The chain's CDR3 is CASSLIEQPQHF. Here the CDR3 DNA reads TGTGCCAGCAGCTTAATCGAGCAGCCCCAGCATTTT.

The chain joins TRBV28 to TRBJ2-7; 8 bases line up with TRBD2. This CDR3 is built from 14 residues. J gave up 3 bases and V 4 bases, and 5 bases lay outside the gene matches. CDR1 is MDHEN, CDR2 SYDVKM, per germline. The CDR3 DNA reads as TGTGCCAGCAGTTCAGCGGGAGACGTCTACGAGCAGTACTTC. This codes for CASSSAGDVYEQYF.

This clonotype appeared a few times. This sequence joins TRBV19 and TRBJ1-1; D gene uncertain. The CDR3 contains 14 residues. Trimming took off 1 base at V and 1 base at J, with 7 bases between the two ends. The V gene's germline CDR1 is LNHDA and CDR2 SQIVND (reference sequence). The CDR3 region is CASSIVPGNTEAFF. The CDR3 DNA follows: TGTGCCAGTAGTATAGTCCCAGGGAACACTGAAGCTTTCTTT.

The chain recombines TRBV29-1 with TRBJ2-7, with D tentatively TRBD2 (7 bases). V was clipped by 7 bases and J by 3 bases, with 19 bases between them. Germline V gives CDR1 SQVTM, CDR2 ANQGSEA. The CDR3 covers 14 residues. The CDR3 loop is CSATGGGGNYEQYF. DNA of the CDR3: TGCAGCGCAACCGGAGGGGGGGGCAACTACGAGCAGTACTTC.

CDR3 in DNA: TGTGCCAGCAGTTCGGGGACAGCTCTGAGCGCTGAAGCTTTCTTT. This sequence encodes CASSSGTALSAEAFF. The rearrangement links TRBV28 to TRBJ1-1; 7 bases line up with TRBD1. The germline V gene has CDR1 MDHEN and CDR2 SYDVKM. The CDR3 length is 15 residues. The J segment lost 6 bases and the V segment lost 4 bases, leaving 11 bases of the junction unmatched.

The chain recombines TRBV5-1 with TRBJ1-2; TRBD1 matches 10 bases. V dropped 4 bases and J dropped 5; count of bases not matched to a gene: 8. This CDR3 is 15 amino acids long. Germline V CDR1 and CDR2: SGHRS, YFSETQ. CDR3 protein: CASSITTGGAYGYTF. The CDR3 bases are TGCGCCAGCAGCATTACGACAGGGGGCGCGTATGGCTACACCTTC.

This chain joins TRBV6-2 or TRBV6-3 and TRBJ2-1; a possible D gene is TRBD1 (6 bases). The ends were cut back, 5 bases at V and 3 bases at J, with 11 bases in the middle. There are 14 residues in the CDR3. The V gene's germline CDR1 is MNHEY and CDR2 SVGEGT. CDR3 sequence: CASSTYRDYNEQFF. In DNA form, the CDR3 reads TGTGCCAGCAGTACCTACAGGGACTACAATGAGCAGTTCTTC.

The J gene is TRBJ1-5, the V gene TRBV7-2; D perhaps matches TRBD1 (5 bases). CDR3 size: 15 residues. CDR1 and CDR2 (germline): SGHTA, FQGNSA. Trimming shortened V by 1 base and J by 7 bases, and 14 bases separated the two germline ends. In DNA form, the CDR3 reads TGTGCCAGCAGCTTAGTACGGGGAGGGGTCCAGCCCCAGCATTTT. Amino acids: CASSLVRGGVQPQHF.